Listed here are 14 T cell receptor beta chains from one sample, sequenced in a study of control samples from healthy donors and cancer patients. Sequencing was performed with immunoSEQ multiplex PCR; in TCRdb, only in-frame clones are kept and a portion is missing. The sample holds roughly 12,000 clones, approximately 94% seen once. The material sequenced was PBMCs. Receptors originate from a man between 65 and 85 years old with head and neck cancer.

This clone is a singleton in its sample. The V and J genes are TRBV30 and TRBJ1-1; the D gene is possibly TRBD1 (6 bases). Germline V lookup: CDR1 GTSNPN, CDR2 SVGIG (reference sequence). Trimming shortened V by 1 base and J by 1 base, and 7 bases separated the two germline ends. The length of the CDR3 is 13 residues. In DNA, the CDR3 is TGTGCCTGGAGTGCACAGGGGAACACTGAAGCTTTCTTT. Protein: CAWSAQGNTEAFF.

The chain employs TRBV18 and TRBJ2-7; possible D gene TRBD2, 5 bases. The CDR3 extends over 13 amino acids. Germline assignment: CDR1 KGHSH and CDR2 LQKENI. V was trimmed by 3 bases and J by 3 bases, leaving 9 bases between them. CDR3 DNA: TGTGCCAGCTCACCGAGGGCCTACTACGAGCAGTACTTC. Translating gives CASSPRAYYEQYF. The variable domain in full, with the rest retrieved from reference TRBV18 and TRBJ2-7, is NAGVMQNPRHLVRRRGQEARLRCSPMKGHSHVYWYRQLPEEGLKFMVYLQKENIIDESGMPKERFSAEFPKEGPSILRIQQVVRGDSAAYFCASSPRAYYEQYFGPGTRLTVT.

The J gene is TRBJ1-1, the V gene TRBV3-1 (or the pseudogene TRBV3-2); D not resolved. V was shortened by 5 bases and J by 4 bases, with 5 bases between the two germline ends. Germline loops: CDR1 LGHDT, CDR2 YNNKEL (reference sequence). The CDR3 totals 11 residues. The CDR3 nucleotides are TGTGCCAGCAGCAAGGGCACTGAAGCTTTCTTT. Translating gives CASSKGTEAFF.

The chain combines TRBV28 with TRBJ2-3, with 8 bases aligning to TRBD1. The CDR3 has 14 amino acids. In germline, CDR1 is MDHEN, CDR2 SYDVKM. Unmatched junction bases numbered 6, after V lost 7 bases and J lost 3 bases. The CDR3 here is CASTPGQGTDTQYF. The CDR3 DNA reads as TGTGCCAGCACCCCTGGACAGGGAACAGATACGCAGTATTTT.

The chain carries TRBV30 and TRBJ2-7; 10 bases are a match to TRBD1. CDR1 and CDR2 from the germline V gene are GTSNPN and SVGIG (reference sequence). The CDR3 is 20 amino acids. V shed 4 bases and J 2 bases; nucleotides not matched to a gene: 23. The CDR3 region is CAWTKRGQGLGTSHTYEQYF. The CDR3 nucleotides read TGTGCCTGGACCAAACGGGGACAGGGGCTTGGGACTAGTCACACCTACGAGCAGTACTTC. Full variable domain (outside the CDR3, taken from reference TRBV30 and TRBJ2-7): SQTIHQWPATLVQPVGSPLSLECTVEGTSNPNLYWYRQAAGRGLQLLFYSVGIGQISSEVPQNLSASRPQDRQFILSSKKLLLSDSGFYLCAWTKRGQGLGTSHTYEQYFGPGTRLTVT.

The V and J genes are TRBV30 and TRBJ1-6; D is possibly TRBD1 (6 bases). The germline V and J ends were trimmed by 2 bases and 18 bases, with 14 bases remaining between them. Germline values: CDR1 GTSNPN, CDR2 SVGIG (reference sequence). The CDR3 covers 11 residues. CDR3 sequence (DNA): TGTGCCTGGAGTAGTGGGGGGCTCTACCACTTT. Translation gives CAWSSGGLYHF.

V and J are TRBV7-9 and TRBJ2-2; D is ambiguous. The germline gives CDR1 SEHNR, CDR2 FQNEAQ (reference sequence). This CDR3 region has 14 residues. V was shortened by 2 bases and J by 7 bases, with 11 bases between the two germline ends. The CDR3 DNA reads TGTGCCAGCAGCTTACTTAGACCTGGCGGGGAGCTGTTTTTT. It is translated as CASSLLRPGGELFF.

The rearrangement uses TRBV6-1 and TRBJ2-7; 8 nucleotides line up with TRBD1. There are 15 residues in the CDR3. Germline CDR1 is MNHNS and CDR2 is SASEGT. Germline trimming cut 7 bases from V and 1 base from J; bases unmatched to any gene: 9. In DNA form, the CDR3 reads TGTGCCAGCAACCGCCAAGGACAGGGATCCTACGAGCAGTACTTC. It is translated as CASNRQGQGSYEQYF.

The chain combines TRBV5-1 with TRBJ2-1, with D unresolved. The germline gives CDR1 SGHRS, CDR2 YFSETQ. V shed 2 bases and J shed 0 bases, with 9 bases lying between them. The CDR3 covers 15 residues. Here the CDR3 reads CASSFDSRSYNEQFF. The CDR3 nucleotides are TGCGCCAGCAGCTTTGACTCCCGCTCCTACAATGAGCAGTTCTTC.

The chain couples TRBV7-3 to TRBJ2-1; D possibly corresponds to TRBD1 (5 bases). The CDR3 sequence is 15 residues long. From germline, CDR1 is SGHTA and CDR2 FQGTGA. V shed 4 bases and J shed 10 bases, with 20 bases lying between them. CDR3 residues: CASSSLGLGAGEQFF. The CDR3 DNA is TGTGCCAGCAGCTCGTTGGGGCTAGGGGCAGGGGAGCAGTTCTTC.

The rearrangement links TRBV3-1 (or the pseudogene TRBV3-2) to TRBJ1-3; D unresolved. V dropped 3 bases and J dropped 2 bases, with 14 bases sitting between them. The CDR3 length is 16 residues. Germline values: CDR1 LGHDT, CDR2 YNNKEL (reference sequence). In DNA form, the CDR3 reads TGTGCCAGCAGCCAGGCCCTGGGCAGCGCTGGAAACACCATATATTTT. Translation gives CASSQALGSAGNTIYF.

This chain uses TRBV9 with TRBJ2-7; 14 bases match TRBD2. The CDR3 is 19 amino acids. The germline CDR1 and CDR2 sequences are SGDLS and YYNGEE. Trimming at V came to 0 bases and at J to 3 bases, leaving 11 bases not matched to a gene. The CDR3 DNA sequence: TGTGCCAGCAGCGTAGTCCGGACTAGCGGGAGGAACAGGGTCTACGAGCAGTACTTC. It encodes CASSVVRTSGRNRVYEQYF.

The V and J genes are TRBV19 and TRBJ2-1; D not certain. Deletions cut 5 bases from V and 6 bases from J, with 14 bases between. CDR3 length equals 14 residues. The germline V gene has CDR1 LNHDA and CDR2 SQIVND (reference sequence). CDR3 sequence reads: CASSYRVLGNEQFF. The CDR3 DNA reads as TGTGCCAGTAGTTACCGGGTTCTGGGCAATGAGCAGTTCTTC.

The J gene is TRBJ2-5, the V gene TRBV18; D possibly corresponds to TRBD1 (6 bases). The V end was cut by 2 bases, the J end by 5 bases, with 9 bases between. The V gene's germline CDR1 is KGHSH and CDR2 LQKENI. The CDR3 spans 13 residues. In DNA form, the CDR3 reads TGTGCCAGCTCACCAGGACAGTGGGAGACCCAGTACTTC. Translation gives CASSPGQWETQYF.